Presented here are 12 T cell receptor beta chains from one specimen sequenced in a study of shared clonotypes between healthy human individuals. Terminally differentiated effector memory CD45RA+ cells were left out of the naive CD8 fraction, which was CD45RO-negative and positively selected for CCR7. TCRdb keeps only in-frame clones here, not all; method: immunoSEQ multiplex PCR. The table records about 1,900,000 clones, roughly 94% of them present only once. The sample taken for sequencing was naive CD8+ T cells sorted from blood. The receptors were sampled from a man younger than 35 in good health.

For the CDR3, the DNA is TGTGCCAGAAGCCGTAATGAGCGGGAGGGGCTCACAGATACGCAGTATTTT. It is translated as CARSRNEREGLTDTQYF. The chain employs TRBV5-3 and TRBJ2-3; 10 nucleotides line up with TRBD2. TRBV5-3 is sorted into the ORF group, with uncertain function. CDR3 length equals 17 residues. With 4 bases clipped from V and 2 bases from J, the junction kept 10 bases outside the gene matches.

The chain carries TRBV30 and TRBJ2-7, with D possibly TRBD2 on 6 matching bases. CDR1 is GTSNPN, CDR2 SVGIG, per germline (reference sequence). The CDR3 extends over 13 amino acids. V lost 0 bases and J 6 bases, leaving 12 bases between the germline ends. The CDR3 sequence: CAWSVSAGIEQYF. CDR3 in DNA: TGTGCCTGGAGTGTGAGCGCGGGGATCGAGCAGTACTTC.

The V gene is TRBV9, the J gene TRBJ1-5; TRBD1 might be the D (5 bases). Trimming cost V 4 bases and J 5 bases, with 13 bases left between them. In germline, CDR1 is SGDLS, CDR2 YYNGEE. The CDR3 loop spans 14 amino acids. The CDR3 spells CASSRGDPDQPQHF. CDR3 in DNA: TGTGCCAGCAGCCGAGGGGATCCCGATCAGCCCCAGCATTTT. The variable domain in full, with the rest retrieved from reference TRBV9 and TRBJ1-5, is DSGVTQTPKHLITATGQRVTLRCSPRSGDLSVYWYQQSLDQGLQFLIQYYNGEERAKGNILERFSAQQFPDLHSELNLSSLELGDSALYFCASSRGDPDQPQHFGDGTRLSIL.

The chain links TRBV7-8 to TRBJ1-4; D gene uncertain. The CDR3 totals 15 residues. V was clipped by 1 base and J by 8 bases, with 14 bases between them. The germline CDR1 and CDR2 sequences are SGHVS and FQNEAQ. The CDR3 spells CASSLVEGGGEKLFF. The DNA of the CDR3 is TGTGCCAGCAGCTTAGTAGAGGGTGGAGGGGAAAAACTGTTTTTT.

The chain joins TRBV27 to TRBJ2-7; 10 bases align to TRBD2. With V trimmed by 0 bases and J by 7 bases, 9 bases remained unmatched. There are 16 residues in the CDR3. Germline CDR1 and CDR2: MNHEY and SMNVEV (reference sequence). CDR3 nucleotides: TGTGCCAGCAGTTTATCGATCAGCGGGGGGGCGAGGGAGCAGTACTTC. Amino acid sequence: CASSLSISGGAREQYF.

This chain uses TRBV10-1 with TRBJ2-7; D possibly corresponds to TRBD2 (5 bases). Germline lookup yields CDR1 WNHNN and CDR2 SYGVQD (reference sequence). V was pared by 5 bases and J by 3 bases, with 14 bases between. The CDR3 consists of 14 residues. CDR3 residues: CASSPSGISYEQYF. Here the CDR3 DNA reads TGCGCCAGCAGTCCCTCCGGGATCAGCTACGAGCAGTACTTC.

This clone was recorded once. J is TRBJ2-2 and V is TRBV5-1, with D perhaps TRBD2 (5 bases). V lost 4 bases and J lost 9, with 13 bases in between. The CDR3 consists of 13 residues. Germline V gene lookup returns CDR1 SGHRS and CDR2 YFSETQ. CDR3 residues: CASSPPSGRELFF. In nucleotides, the CDR3 is TGCGCCAGCAGCCCCCCAAGCGGCCGGGAGCTGTTTTTT. The full variable domain, its missing parts supplied by reference TRBV5-1 and TRBJ2-2, is KAGVTQTPRYLIKTRGQQVTLSCSPISGHRSVSWYQQTPGQGLQFLFEYFSETQRNKGNFPGRFSGRQFSNSRSEMNVSTLELGDSALYLCASSPPSGRELFFGEGSRLTVL.

The chain carries TRBV4-1 and TRBJ2-2, with D possibly TRBD1 on 6 matching bases. Germline values: CDR1 MGHRA, CDR2 YSYEKL. V lost 0 bases, J lost 5 bases, and 16 bases lay in between. This CDR3 is 17 amino acids long. CDR3 in amino acids: CASSQEGGPLATGELFF. For the CDR3, the DNA is TGCGCCAGCAGCCAAGAAGGGGGTCCCCTCGCGACCGGGGAGCTGTTTTTT.

This clone was seen a handful of times. V is TRBV27 and J is TRBJ2-7; 11 bases fit TRBD1. The CDR3 runs 14 residues. J gave up 5 bases and V 5 bases, and 5 bases lay outside the gene matches. The germline V gene has CDR1 MNHEY and CDR2 SMNVEV (reference sequence). Here the CDR3 reads CASSLRTGGDEQYF. DNA for the CDR3: TGTGCCAGCAGTCTCAGGACAGGGGGCGACGAGCAGTACTTC.

The chain employs TRBV28 and TRBJ2-2, with D hard to call. Germline CDR1 is MDHEN and CDR2 is SYDVKM. With 7 bases removed from V and 4 bases from J, the gap between germline ends came to 13 bases. CDR3 length: 14 amino acids. This CDR3 reads CASTPPGSTGELFF. The CDR3, as DNA: TGTGCCAGCACCCCCCCGGGCAGCACCGGGGAGCTGTTTTTT.

The chain has TRBV11-2 and TRBJ2-1; TRBD1 is a possible D gene (6 bases). The germline V and J ends were trimmed by 0 bases and 8 bases, with 14 bases remaining between them. The CDR3 consists of 15 residues. CDR1 and CDR2 (germline): SGHAT, FQNNGV. CDR3 loop: CASSLESGRGDEQFF. In DNA form, the CDR3 reads TGTGCCAGCAGCTTAGAATCGGGCAGGGGCGATGAGCAGTTCTTC.

The J gene is TRBJ2-7, the V gene TRBV5-1; D is perhaps TRBD2 (6 bases). The V and J ends lost 0 bases and 5 bases respectively, with 6 bases between them. Germline V gene sequence: CDR1 SGHRS, CDR2 YFSETQ. The CDR3 is 12 amino acids. As DNA, the CDR3 is TGCGCCAGCAGCTTGGGACTAGACGAGCAGTACTTC. It codes for CASSLGLDEQYF.